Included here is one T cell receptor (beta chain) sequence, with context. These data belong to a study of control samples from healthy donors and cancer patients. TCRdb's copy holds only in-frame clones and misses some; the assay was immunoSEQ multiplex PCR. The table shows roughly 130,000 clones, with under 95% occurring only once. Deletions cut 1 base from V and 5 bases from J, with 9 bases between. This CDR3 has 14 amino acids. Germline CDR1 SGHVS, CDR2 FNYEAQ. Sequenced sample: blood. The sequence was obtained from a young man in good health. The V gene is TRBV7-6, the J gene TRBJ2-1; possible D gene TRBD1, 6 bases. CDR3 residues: CASSLGDTNNEQFF. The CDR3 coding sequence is TGTGCCAGCAGCTTAGGGGACACCAACAATGAGCAGTTCTTC.